The clone carrying this TCR beta chain was found a few times. Antigen: not known. Nominally healthy donors were sampled, though unrecorded immune exposures were likely. Germline V lookup: CDR1 MRHNA, CDR2 SNTAGT. This CDR3 contains 16 residues. The V and J ends lost 3 bases and 6 bases, in that order; junction bases with no gene match: 7. This specimen comes from a study of cytomegalovirus exposure and HLA in healthy donors. Study observations and caveats: There was a cluster of highly shared sequence variants that was likely a sequencing artifact. A later analysis linked a missense variant in DCLRE1C to the trimming of TCR beta V and J genes.

This PCR relied on a set of 60 Vbeta primers and 13 Jbeta primers. The method was immunoSEQ multiplex PCR; TCRdb's version includes in-frame clones alone and lacks a portion of them. The sample consists of about 270,000 clones, roughly two thirds of them appearing once. What was sequenced was PBMCs. This rearrangement joins TRBV6-4 to TRBJ2-1; the match to TRBD2 covers 11 bases. The receptor's source is a female donor in good health and CMV-seronegative. The CDR3: CASSDQTSGVTNEQFF. The CDR3 nucleotides are TGTGCCAGCAGTGATCAGACTAGCGGGGTAACCAATGAGCAGTTCTTC.